This T cell receptor beta chain was retrieved from a study of blood T cell repertoires in COVID-19. Study-wide context: Italy, Spain and the United States were the sources of the convalescent and acute COVID-19 samples.

Germline CDR1 reads SQVTM; CDR2 reads ANQGSEA. V was clipped by 5 bases and J by 5 bases, with 18 bases between them. The length of the CDR3 is 14 residues. Original analysis: Amplification of reference gene primers was used by the study to estimate nucleated cell counts. Sequenced by immunoSEQ multiplex PCR; TCRdb stores in-frame clones only, minus some. Clone size and V and J calls were adopted from that table, with D and trimming inferred from the DNA. Of roughly 350,000 clones listed, 75% to 90% are singletons. Sequencing was performed on peripheral blood. The TCR sequence derives from a woman aged 18-35 years with acute or convalescent COVID-19. The chain has TRBV29-1 and TRBJ1-1, with D possibly TRBD1 on 5 matching bases. DNA of the CDR3: TGCAGCGTTAGGTTAAAGGGGTCGGCGACTGAAGCTTTCTTT. Translating gives CSVRLKGSATEAFF.